A selection of T cell receptor beta chains follows, all from one sample in a study of cytomegalovirus exposure and HLA in healthy donors. Sequenced by immunoSEQ multiplex PCR; TCRdb stores in-frame clones only, minus some. The sample consists of about 120,000 clones, around 80% of them appearing once. Sequencing was carried out using PBMCs. The source is a man aged 25-45 years in good health and CMV-seropositive. CDR3s include the opening cysteine and the closing phenylalanine or tryptophan. The D gene is left open where the match is weak. Expanded clones get a size class; other rows say once, few or many, or leave the size out.

length | D | J | V | size | CDR3 | DNA
15 | - | TRBJ2-2 | TRBV6-5 | - | CASSYRATFTGELFF | TGTGCCAGCAGTTACCGAGCTACCTTTACCGGGGAGCTGTTTTTT
16 | TRBD1 | TRBJ1-3 | TRBV2 | - | CASSRTRTGEANTIYF | TGTGCCAGCAGTCGAACTCGGACAGGGGAGGCAAACACCATATATTTT
15 | TRBD1 | TRBJ1-5 | TRBV27 | - | CASRRTGGPNQPQHF | TGTGCCAGCAGGAGAACAGGGGGCCCCAATCAGCCCCAGCATTTT
17 | - | TRBJ2-1 | TRBV11-2 | - | CASSLGLPSNSYNEQFF | TGTGCCAGCAGCTTAGGACTACCTAGCAACTCCTACAATGAGCAGTTCTTC
15 | - | TRBJ1-2 | TRBV27 | - | CASSLSWGRGYGYTF | TGTGCCAGCAGTTTATCGTGGGGCAGGGGCTATGGCTACACCTTC
14 | TRBD1 | TRBJ2-1 | TRBV7-9 | few | CASSTRTGPWEQFF | TGTGCCAGCAGCACCAGGACAGGGCCTTGGGAGCAGTTCTTC
18 | - | TRBJ2-6 | TRBV30 | - | CAWSVGWAGRSGANVLTF | TGTGCCTGGAGCGTCGGTTGGGCAGGGCGTAGTGGGGCCAACGTCCTGACTTTC
13 | - | TRBJ2-2 | TRBV6-6 | - | CASNTGNTGELFF | TGTGCCAGCAATACAGGGAACACCGGGGAGCTGTTTTTT
15 | - | TRBJ2-5 | TRBV7-7 | - | CASSLGLGGQETQYF | TGTGCCAGCAGCTTAGGGTTGGGGGGACAAGAGACCCAGTACTTC
15 | - | TRBJ2-7 | TRBV7-8 | - | CASSFPAGRGHEQYF | TGTGCCAGCAGCTTTCCTGCTGGGAGAGGACACGAGCAGTACTTC
16 | TRBD2 | TRBJ2-5 | TRBV5-1 | - | CASSLEASGSRETQYF | TGCGCCAGCAGCTTGGAGGCTAGCGGGAGCCGAGAGACCCAGTACTTC
15 | - | TRBJ2-3 | TRBV5-4 | few | CASSALLAGTDTQYF | TGTGCCAGCAGCGCGTTACTAGCAGGCACAGATACGCAGTATTTT
16 | TRBD2 | TRBJ2-3 | TRBV7-2 | - | CASRYPPSGRTDTQYF | TGTGCCAGCAGATACCCCCCTAGCGGGAGGACAGATACGCAGTATTTT
13 | - | TRBJ1-5 | TRBV18 | - | CASSLNGDTPQHF | TGTGCCAGCTCCCTCAACGGGGACACGCCCCAGCATTTT
15 | TRBD2 | TRBJ2-7 | TRBV6-6 | once | CASSYYGGRGVGQYF | TGTGCCAGCAGTTACTACGGCGGGAGGGGTGTCGGGCAGTACTTC
13 | - | TRBJ1-3 | TRBV28 | - | CATRGPGGNTIYF | TGTGCCACCAGGGGTCCAGGCGGAAACACCATATATTTT
14 | TRBD1 | TRBJ1-5 | TRBV15 | - | CATSSEGASQPQHF | TGTGCCACCAGCAGTGAGGGGGCCAGTCAGCCCCAGCATTTT
14 | TRBD1 | TRBJ1-5 | TRBV6-5 | - | CASGRGTGVQPQHF | TGTGCCAGCGGAAGAGGGACAGGGGTTCAGCCCCAGCATTTT
15 | TRBD1 | TRBJ1-2 | TRBV7-2 | - | CASSLDNWTGVGYTF | TGTGCCAGCAGCTTAGATAATTGGACAGGGGTTGGCTACACCTTC